This TCR beta chain was found in a study of somatic mutations in cytotoxic T cells in rheumatoid arthritis. V was shortened by 5 bases and J by 1 base, with 9 bases between the two germline ends. The CDR3 consists of 13 residues. The germline CDR1 and CDR2 sequences are SEHNR and FQNEAQ (reference sequence). Using immunoSEQ multiplex PCR, the repertoire was profiled, and TCRdb retains in-frame clones only, with some absent. The sample records about 15,000 clones, about 77% being singletons. The sequence was obtained from an adult with rheumatoid arthritis. The chain joins TRBV7-9 to TRBJ2-7; perhaps TRBD1 as D (6 bases). Material: CD8+ T cells sorted from blood. This CDR3 reads CASSGRGSYEQYF. The CDR3 DNA is TGTGCCAGCAGCGGCAGGGGATCCTACGAGCAGTACTTC.